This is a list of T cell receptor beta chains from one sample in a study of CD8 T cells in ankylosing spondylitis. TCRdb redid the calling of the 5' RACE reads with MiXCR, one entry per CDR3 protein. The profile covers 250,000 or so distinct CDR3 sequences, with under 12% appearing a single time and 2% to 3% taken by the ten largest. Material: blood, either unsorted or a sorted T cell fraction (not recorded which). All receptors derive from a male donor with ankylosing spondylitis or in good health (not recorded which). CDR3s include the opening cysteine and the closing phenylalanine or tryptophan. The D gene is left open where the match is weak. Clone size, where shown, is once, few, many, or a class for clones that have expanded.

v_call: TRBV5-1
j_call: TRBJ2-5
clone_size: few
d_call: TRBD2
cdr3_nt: TGCGCCAGCAGCTCTACGGGGGGACAAGAGACCCAGTACTTC
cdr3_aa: CASSSTGGQETQYF

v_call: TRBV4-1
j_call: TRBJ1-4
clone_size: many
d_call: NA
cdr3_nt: TGCGCCAGCAGCCAAGAATCGGCAGAACCTAATGAAAAACTGTTTTTT
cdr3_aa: CASSQESAEPNEKLFF

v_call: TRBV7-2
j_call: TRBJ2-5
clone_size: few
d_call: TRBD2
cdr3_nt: TGTGCCAGCAGCTCCCGGCGGGCTAGCGGCCAAGAGACCCAGTACTTC
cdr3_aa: CASSSRRASGQETQYF

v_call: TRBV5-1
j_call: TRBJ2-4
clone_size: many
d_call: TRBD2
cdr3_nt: TGCGCCAGCAGCTTGGGACTAGCGGGCCCGATCAAAAACATTCAGTACTTC
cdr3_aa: CASSLGLAGPIKNIQYF

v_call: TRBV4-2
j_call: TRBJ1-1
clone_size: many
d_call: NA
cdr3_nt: TGTGCCAGCAGCCGAGAAAGGGGACTGGACACTGAAGCTTTCTTT
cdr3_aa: CASSRERGLDTEAFF

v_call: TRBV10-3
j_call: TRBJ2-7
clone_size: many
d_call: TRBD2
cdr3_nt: TGTGCCATCAGTGAGACCGGGAAGGCTAGCGGATACGAGCAGTACTTC
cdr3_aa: CAISETGKASGYEQYF

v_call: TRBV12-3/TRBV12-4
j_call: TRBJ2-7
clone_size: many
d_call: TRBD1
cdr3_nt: TGTGCCAGCAGTTCCCTTGGGGACAGGGTCTCCTACGAGCAGTACTTC
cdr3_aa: CASSSLGDRVSYEQYF

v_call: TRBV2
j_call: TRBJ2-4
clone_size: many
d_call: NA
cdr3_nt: TGTGCCAGCAGTGAATCGGTAGCTTGGCTCCAAACGCGAGAAAACATTCAGTACTTC
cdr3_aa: CASSESVAWLQTRENIQYF

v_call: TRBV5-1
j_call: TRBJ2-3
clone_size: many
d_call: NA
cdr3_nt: TGCGCCAGCAGACTAGAAGATACGCAGTATTTT
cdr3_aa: CASRLEDTQYF

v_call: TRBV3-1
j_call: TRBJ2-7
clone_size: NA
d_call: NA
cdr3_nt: TGTGCCAGCAGTCTGACGGACAAGGGGACCTACGAGCAGTACTTC
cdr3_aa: CASSLTDKGTYEQYF

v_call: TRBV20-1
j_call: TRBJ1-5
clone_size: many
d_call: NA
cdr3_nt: TGCAGTGCTATGGAGCGCCCGTATAGCAATCAGCCCCAGCATTTT
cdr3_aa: CSAMERPYSNQPQHF

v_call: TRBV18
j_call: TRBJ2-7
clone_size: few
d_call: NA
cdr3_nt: TGTGCCAGCTCACCGGAAGGGGGGTCCTCCTACGAGCAGTACTTC
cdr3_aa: CASSPEGGSSYEQYF

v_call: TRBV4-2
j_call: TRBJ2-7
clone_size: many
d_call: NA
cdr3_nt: TGTGCCAGCAGCCAAGAGAGAAACGCAGCCTACGAGCAGTACTTC
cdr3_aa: CASSQERNAAYEQYF

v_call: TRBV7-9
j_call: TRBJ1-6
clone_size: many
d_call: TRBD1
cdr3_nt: TGTGCCAGCAGCCGATCAGGGGGCGTAAAAAATTCACCCCTCCACTTT
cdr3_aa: CASSRSGGVKNSPLHF

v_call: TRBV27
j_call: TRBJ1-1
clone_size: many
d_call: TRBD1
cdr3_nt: TGTGCCAGCAGTCCCCAAACCTTAGGACAGGGGAACACTGAAGCTTTCTTT
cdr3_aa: CASSPQTLGQGNTEAFF

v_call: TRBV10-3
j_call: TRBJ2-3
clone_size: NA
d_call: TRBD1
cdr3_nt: TGTGCTACCCGGGACAGGCTCACAGATACGCAGTATTTT
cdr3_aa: CATRDRLTDTQYF

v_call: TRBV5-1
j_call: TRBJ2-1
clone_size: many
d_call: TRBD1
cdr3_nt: TGCGCCAGCAGCTTGGAGGGACAGTCCTCCAATGAGCAGTTCTTC
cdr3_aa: CASSLEGQSSNEQFF

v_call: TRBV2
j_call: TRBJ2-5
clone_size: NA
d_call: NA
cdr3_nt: TGTGCCAGCAAGTCCGATCTACAAGAGACCCAGTACTTC
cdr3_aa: CASKSDLQETQYF

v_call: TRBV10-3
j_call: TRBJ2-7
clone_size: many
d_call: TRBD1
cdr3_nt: TGTGCCATCACCCCGGGACAGGGCTACGAGCAGTACTTC
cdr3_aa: CAITPGQGYEQYF

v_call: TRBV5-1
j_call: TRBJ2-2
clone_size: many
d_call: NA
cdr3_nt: TGCGCCAGCAGCTCCCCAGCAATGATAGGGGACACCGGGGAGCTGTTTTTT
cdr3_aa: CASSSPAMIGDTGELFF

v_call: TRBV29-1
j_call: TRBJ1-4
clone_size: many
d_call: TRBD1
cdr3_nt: TGCAGCGCTTCGGGACAGACTAATGAAAAACTGTTTTTT
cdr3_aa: CSASGQTNEKLFF

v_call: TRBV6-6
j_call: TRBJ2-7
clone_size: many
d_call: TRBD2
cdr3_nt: TGTGCCAGCAGTGGACGGGAGGGGTACGAGCAGTACTTC
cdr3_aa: CASSGREGYEQYF

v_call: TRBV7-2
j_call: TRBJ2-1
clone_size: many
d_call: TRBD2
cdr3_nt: TGTGCCAGCAGTCGCACTAGCGGGGGGGCTTACAATGAGCAGTTCTTC
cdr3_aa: CASSRTSGGAYNEQFF

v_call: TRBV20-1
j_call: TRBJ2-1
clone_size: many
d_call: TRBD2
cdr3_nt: TGCAGTGCTAGTGGGGGGGTCGGGTCCTACAATGAGCAGTTCTTC
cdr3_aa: CSASGGVGSYNEQFF

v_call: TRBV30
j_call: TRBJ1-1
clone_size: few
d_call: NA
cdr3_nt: TGTGCCTGGAGTTCGGCAGGGGTTGGGGGTGAAGCTTTCTTT
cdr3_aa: CAWSSAGVGGEAFF

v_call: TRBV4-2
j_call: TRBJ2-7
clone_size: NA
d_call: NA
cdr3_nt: TGTGCCAGCAGCCAAGATCCGATCTCCCATCACGACTTC
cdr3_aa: CASSQDPISHHDF

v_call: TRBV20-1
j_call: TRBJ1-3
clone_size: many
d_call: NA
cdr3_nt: TGCAGTGCTAGAGATCTTAAGGGGATGGAAGGCACCATATATTTT
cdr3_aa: CSARDLKGMEGTIYF

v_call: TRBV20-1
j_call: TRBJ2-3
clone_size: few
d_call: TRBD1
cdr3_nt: TGCAGTGCTAGGGACAGGGGTTTCGGGTCAGATACGCAGTATTTT
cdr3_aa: CSARDRGFGSDTQYF

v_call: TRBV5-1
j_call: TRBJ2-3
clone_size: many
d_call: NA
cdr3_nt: TGCGCCAGCAGTTTCGAGGGCAGACAAGATACGCAGTATTTT
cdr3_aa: CASSFEGRQDTQYF

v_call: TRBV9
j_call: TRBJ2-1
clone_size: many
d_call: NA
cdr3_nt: TGTGCCAGCAGCGTAGAGGGGGCGGGGTCCTACAATGAGCAGTTCTTC
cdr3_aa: CASSVEGAGSYNEQFF

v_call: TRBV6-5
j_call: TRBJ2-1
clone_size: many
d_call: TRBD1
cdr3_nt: TGTGCCAGCAGTTACGCCAGGGGGCTAACCTACAATGAGCAGTTCTTC
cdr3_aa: CASSYARGLTYNEQFF

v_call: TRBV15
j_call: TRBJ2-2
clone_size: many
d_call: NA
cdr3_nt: TGTGCCACCAGCGGAGAGGGATCCGGGGAGCTGTTTTTT
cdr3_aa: CATSGEGSGELFF

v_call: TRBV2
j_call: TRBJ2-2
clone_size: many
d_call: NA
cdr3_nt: TGTGCCAGCGGACAGGAGGGACACAACACCGGGGAGCTGTTTTTT
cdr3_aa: CASGQEGHNTGELFF

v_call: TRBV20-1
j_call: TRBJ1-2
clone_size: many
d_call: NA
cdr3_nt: TGCAGTGCTATTAACAGGGACCTCATGGGCTACACCTTC
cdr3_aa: CSAINRDLMGYTF

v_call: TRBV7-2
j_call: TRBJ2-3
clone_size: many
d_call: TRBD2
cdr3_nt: TGTGCCAGCAGCTGGACTAGCGGCACAGATACGCAGTATTTT
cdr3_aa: CASSWTSGTDTQYF

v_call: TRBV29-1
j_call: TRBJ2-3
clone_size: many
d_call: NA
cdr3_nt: TGCAGCGTTTCGTTACGGGACCGGTCATTTGATACGCAGTATTTT
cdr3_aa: CSVSLRDRSFDTQYF

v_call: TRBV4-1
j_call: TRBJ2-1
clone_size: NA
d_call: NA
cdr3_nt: TGCGCCAGCAGCCAAGTGGGCCTAGAGGAAGGTGATGAGCAGTTCTTC
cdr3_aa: CASSQVGLEEGDEQFF

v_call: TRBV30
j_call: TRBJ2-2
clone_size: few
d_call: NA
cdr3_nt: TGTGCCTGGAGTGGGGCCGGGGAGCTGTTTTTT
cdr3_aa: CAWSGAGELFF

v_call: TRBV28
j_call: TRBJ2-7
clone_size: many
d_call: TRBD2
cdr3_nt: TGTGCCAGCAGCCCGCTGGGTAGCGGGAGAGTTGGCGAGCAGTACTTC
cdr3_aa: CASSPLGSGRVGEQYF

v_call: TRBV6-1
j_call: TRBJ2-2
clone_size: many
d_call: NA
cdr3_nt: TGTGCCAGCAGGAACAGGGTCCCAGTCGGGGAGCTGTTTTTT
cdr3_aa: CASRNRVPVGELFF

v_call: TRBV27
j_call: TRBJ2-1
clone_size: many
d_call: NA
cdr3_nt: TGTGCCAGCGCCTGGGGGAGGCCGAACATGAAAAATGAGCAGTTCTTC
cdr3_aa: CASAWGRPNMKNEQFF

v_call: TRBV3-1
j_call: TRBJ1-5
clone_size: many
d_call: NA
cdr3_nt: TGTGCCAGCAGCCAAAGCTGGGGAGATCAGCCCCAGCATTTT
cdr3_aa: CASSQSWGDQPQHF

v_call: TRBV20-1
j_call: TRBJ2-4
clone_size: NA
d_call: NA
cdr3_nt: TGCAGTGCTCGGACGGACATTCAGTACTTC
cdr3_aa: CSARTDIQYF

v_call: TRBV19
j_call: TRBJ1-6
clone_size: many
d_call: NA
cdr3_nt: TGTGCCAGTAGTATAGTGGGGGGATCACCCCTCCACTTT
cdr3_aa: CASSIVGGSPLHF

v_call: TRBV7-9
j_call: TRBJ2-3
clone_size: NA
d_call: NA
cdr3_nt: TGTGCCAGCAGCTTAGCGAGGACAGATACGCAGTATTTT
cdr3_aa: CASSLARTDTQYF

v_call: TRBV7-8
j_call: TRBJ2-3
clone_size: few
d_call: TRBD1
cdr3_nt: TGTGCCAGCAGCTTAGCAGGGACAGGGACTCGGGATACGCAGTATTTT
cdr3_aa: CASSLAGTGTRDTQYF

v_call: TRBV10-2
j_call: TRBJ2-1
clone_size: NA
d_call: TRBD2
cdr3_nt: TGCGCCAGCAGTGAGCCGATTAGCGGGGGGTACGCGAATGAGCAGTTCTTC
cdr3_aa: CASSEPISGGYANEQFF